This TCR beta chain was identified in a study of T cells in Graves' hyperthyroidism and ophthalmopathy. Regions amplified from RNA transcripts were the TCR beta CDR3 regions. In the first-round RT-PCR of the TCR CDR3, the HTBI primer set was used. From the multiplex PCR reads, TCRdb called clonotypes with MiXCR, one entry per CDR3 protein. The sample includes about 840,000 distinct CDR3 sequences, 35% to 45% of them seen just once. The authors obtained PBMCs from 10 ml of fresh peripheral blood. CDR1 and CDR2 from the germline V gene are LNHDA and SQIVND (reference sequence). The CDR3 covers 17 residues. The junction had 9 bases not matched to a gene; V was cut back by 3 bases and J by 4 bases.

This chain connects TRBV19 to TRBJ2-6, with 7 positions matching TRBD1. The sequence was collected from a man aged 18-30 years with Graves' hyperthyroidism. The material sequenced was blood. The CDR3 reads CASSMETGTVGANVLTF. In nucleotides, the CDR3 is TGTGCCAGTAGTATGGAGACAGGGACCGTCGGGGCCAACGTCCTGACTTTC. The full variable domain, rest sourced from reference TRBV19 and TRBJ2-6, is DGGITQSPKYLFRKEGQNVTLSCEQNLNHDAMYWYRQDPGQGLRLIYYSQIVNDFQKGDIAEGYSVSREKKESFPLTVTSAQKNPTAFYLCASSMETGTVGANVLTFGAGSRLTVL.